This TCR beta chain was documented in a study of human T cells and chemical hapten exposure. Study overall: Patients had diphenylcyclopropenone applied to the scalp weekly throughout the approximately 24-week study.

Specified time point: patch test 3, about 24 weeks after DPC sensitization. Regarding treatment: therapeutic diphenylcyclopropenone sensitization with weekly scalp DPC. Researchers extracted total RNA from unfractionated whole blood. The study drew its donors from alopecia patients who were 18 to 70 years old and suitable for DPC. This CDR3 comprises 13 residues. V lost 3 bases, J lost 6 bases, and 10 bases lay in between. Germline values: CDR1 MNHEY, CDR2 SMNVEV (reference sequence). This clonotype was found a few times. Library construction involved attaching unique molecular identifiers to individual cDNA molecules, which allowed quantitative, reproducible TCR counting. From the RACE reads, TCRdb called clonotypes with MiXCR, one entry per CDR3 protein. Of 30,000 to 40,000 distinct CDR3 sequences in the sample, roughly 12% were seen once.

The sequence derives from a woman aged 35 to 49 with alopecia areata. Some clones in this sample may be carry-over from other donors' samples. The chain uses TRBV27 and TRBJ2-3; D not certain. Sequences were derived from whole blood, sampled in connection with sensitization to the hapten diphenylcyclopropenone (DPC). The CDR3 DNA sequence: TGTGCCAGCAGTTTTACGTGGCGCGATACGCAGTATTTT. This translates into CASSFTWRDTQYF.